This is a list of T cell receptor beta chains from one sample in a study of identical twins. TCRdb itself ran the 5' RACE reads through MiXCR, one entry per CDR3 protein. This sample yields more than 1.5 million distinct CDR3 sequences, of which about 32% are seen a single time; about 0.27% belongs to the top ten. Sequencing was performed on cord blood. These receptors were obtained from a newborn girl in good health. Each CDR3 is given with its conserved first and last residue. D genes are given only for firm matches. Clone size is shown for a subset of rows, as once, few, many or a class of expanded clone.

V gene: TRBV2
CDR3 length: 13
J gene: TRBJ2-3
clone size: few
D gene: -
CDR3 protein: CASSVVGANTQYF
CDR3 DNA: TGTGCCAGCAGTGTTGTAGGGGCGAATACGCAGTATTTT

V gene: TRBV20-1
CDR3 length: 14
J gene: TRBJ2-2
clone size: -
D gene: TRBD2
CDR3 protein: CGASAGGPTGELFF
CDR3 DNA: TGCGGTGCTAGTGCGGGGGGGCCCACCGGGGAGCTGTTTTTT

V gene: TRBV29-1
CDR3 length: 15
J gene: TRBJ2-5
clone size: -
D gene: TRBD1
CDR3 protein: CGVAGTERTQETQYF
CDR3 DNA: TGCGGCGTTGCAGGGACAGAACGAACGCAAGAGACCCAGTACTTC

V gene: TRBV3-1
CDR3 length: 16
J gene: TRBJ2-7
clone size: -
D gene: -
CDR3 protein: CANSHSARDRSYEQYF
CDR3 DNA: TGTGCCAACAGCCACTCAGCCAGGGATAGATCCTACGAGCAGTACTTC

V gene: TRBV2
CDR3 length: 14
J gene: TRBJ1-4
clone size: -
D gene: -
CDR3 protein: CASSPRDITEKLFF
CDR3 DNA: TGTGCCAGCAGCCCCCGGGACATAACCGAAAAACTGTTTTTT

V gene: TRBV27
CDR3 length: 17
J gene: TRBJ1-1
clone size: -
D gene: -
CDR3 protein: CASSFLAIHGADTEAFF
CDR3 DNA: TGTGCCAGCAGTTTTTTAGCCATCCATGGGGCGGACACTGAAGCTTTCTTT

V gene: TRBV5-1
CDR3 length: 15
J gene: TRBJ2-1
clone size: -
D gene: -
CDR3 protein: CASSLVYSTGGEQFF
CDR3 DNA: TGCGCCAGCAGCTTGGTTTACTCGACCGGGGGTGAGCAGTTCTTC

V gene: TRBV3-1
CDR3 length: 8
J gene: TRBJ1-1
clone size: -
D gene: -
CDR3 protein: CASLEAFF
CDR3 DNA: TGTGCCAGCCTTGAAGCTTTCTTT

V gene: TRBV6-1
CDR3 length: 14
J gene: TRBJ1-2
clone size: few
D gene: TRBD1
CDR3 protein: CASSESGTGRGYTF
CDR3 DNA: TGTGCCAGCAGTGAAAGTGGGACAGGTAGAGGCTACACCTTC

V gene: TRBV19
CDR3 length: 13
J gene: TRBJ1-2
clone size: few
D gene: TRBD1
CDR3 protein: CASSSRDREWYTF
CDR3 DNA: TGTGCCAGTAGTTCCCGGGACAGGGAGTGGTACACCTTC

V gene: TRBV18
CDR3 length: 17
J gene: TRBJ2-7
clone size: few
D gene: -
CDR3 protein: CASSPRVQGWLLYEQYF
CDR3 DNA: TGTGCCAGCTCACCACGGGTACAGGGTTGGCTTCTCTACGAGCAGTACTTC

V gene: TRBV4-1
CDR3 length: 17
J gene: TRBJ2-7
clone size: many
D gene: TRBD2
CDR3 protein: CASSQDKGLAELYEQYF
CDR3 DNA: TGCGCCAGCAGCCAAGATAAGGGACTAGCGGAGCTCTACGAGCAGTACTTC

V gene: TRBV10-3
CDR3 length: 15
J gene: TRBJ2-5
clone size: -
D gene: TRBD2
CDR3 protein: CAISDLAGVNNEQYF
CDR3 DNA: TGTGCCATCAGTGACCTGGCGGGAGTAAACAATGAGCAGTACTTC

V gene: TRBV5-5
CDR3 length: 13
J gene: TRBJ2-3
clone size: -
D gene: -
CDR3 protein: CASSTGQTDTQYF
CDR3 DNA: TGTGCCAGCAGCACTGGACAAACAGATACGCAGTATTTT

V gene: TRBV3-1
CDR3 length: 14
J gene: TRBJ1-6
clone size: -
D gene: -
CDR3 protein: CASKTGTYNSPLHF
CDR3 DNA: TGTGCCAGCAAAACAGGGACCTATAATTCACCCCTCCACTTT

V gene: TRBV18
CDR3 length: 14
J gene: TRBJ2-5
clone size: few
D gene: -
CDR3 protein: CASSPSSGEETQYF
CDR3 DNA: TGTGCCAGCTCACCCTCGTCGGGAGAAGAGACCCAGTACTTC